This T cell receptor (beta chain) was retrieved from a study of human T cells and chemical hapten exposure. Study in general: Each week of the approximately 23-week study, patients had diphenylcyclopropenone applied to the scalp.

Using its own MiXCR run on the RACE reads, TCRdb lists one record per CDR3 protein. The data hold tens of thousands of distinct CDR3 sequences, with 11% observed a single time. The time point: patch test 3, about 24 weeks after DPC sensitization. Documented treatment: therapeutic diphenylcyclopropenone sensitization with weekly scalp DPC. There are many counts of this clonotype. This CDR3 has 15 amino acids. V shed 6 bases and J 0 bases; nucleotides not matched to a gene: 6. The germline V gene encodes CDR1 MNHEY and CDR2 SVGAGI. Sequencing was performed on whole blood, taken in connection with sensitization to the hapten diphenylcyclopropenone (DPC). The chain carries TRBV6-5 and TRBJ1-1; 8 bases are shared with TRBD1. This TCR derives from a woman between 45 and 60 years old with alopecia areata. Some clones in this sample may be carry-over from other donors' samples. The CDR3 coding sequence is TGTGCCAGCAGACCCACAGGGGGAATGAACACTGAAGCTTTCTTT. As protein: CASRPTGGMNTEAFF.